This is a list of T cell receptor beta chains from one sample in a study of prognosis after radiotherapy for stage I lung cancer. TCRdb re-called the multiplex PCR reads through MiXCR, storing one row per CDR3 protein. There are tens of thousands of distinct CDR3 sequences in the sample; over 30% occur only once, and just under 9.5% lies in the top ten. Sequencing was performed on PBMCs, taken before or after stereotactic body radiation therapy (not recorded which). The origin of the receptors is a donor over 45 with non-small cell lung cancer. CDR3s include the opening cysteine and the closing phenylalanine or tryptophan. A D gene is named only where the DNA matches it firmly. Size values are once, few and many counts, or a class for expanded clones, and some rows have none.

size	J	V	D	CDR3	DNA
many	TRBJ2-5	TRBV5-1	.	CASSLMMAGLQETQYF	TGCGCCAGCAGCTTAATGATGGCGGGACTCCAAGAGACCCAGTACTTC
many	TRBJ2-7	TRBV4-1	.	CASSQPGQKNEQYF	TGCGCCAGCAGCCAACCTGGACAGAAGAACGAGCAGTACTTC
many	TRBJ1-2	TRBV12-3/TRBV12-4	TRBD1	CASSIGQGASGYTF	TGTGCCAGCAGCATCGGACAGGGGGCGTCGGGCTACACCTTC
many	TRBJ2-3	TRBV3-2	.	CASSQDFSGRGDTDTQYF	TGTGCCAGCAGCCAAGACTTTAGCGGGAGAGGGGACACAGATACGCAGTATTTT
many	TRBJ1-1	TRBV5-1	TRBD1	CASSIRDRVTEAFF	TGCGCCAGCAGCATCCGGGACAGGGTCACTGAAGCTTTCTTT
.	TRBJ2-1	TRBV11-2	.	CASSLQLAGAVGEQFF	TGTGCCAGCAGCTTACAACTAGCTGGAGCCGTGGGTGAGCAGTTCTTC
.	TRBJ2-3	TRBV6-4	TRBD1	CASSEGGQGSDTQYF	TGTGCCAGCAGTGAAGGGGGACAGGGGTCAGATACGCAGTATTTT
many	TRBJ2-1	TRBV7-2	.	CASSSSLGSYNEQFF	TGTGCCAGCAGCTCTTCTCTGGGCTCCTACAATGAGCAGTTCTTC
large	TRBJ1-6	TRBV9	.	CASSPSNSPLHF	TGTGCCAGCAGCCCCAGTAATTCACCCCTCCACTTT
many	TRBJ1-1	TRBV7-2	.	CASSLISGYGNAFF	TGTGCCAGCAGCTTAATTTCTGGGTACGGGAATGCTTTCTTT
many	TRBJ2-7	TRBV6-5	.	CASSYGTFYEQYF	TGTGCCAGCAGTTACGGGACCTTCTACGAGCAGTACTTC
many	TRBJ2-2	TRBV2	TRBD1	CATQAGTGGTGELFF	TGTGCCACCCAGGCCGGGACAGGGGGCACCGGGGAGCTGTTTTTT
many	TRBJ2-5	TRBV5-1	.	CASSSRPYQETQYF	TGCGCCAGCAGCTCAAGACCGTACCAAGAGACCCAGTACTTC
.	TRBJ2-7	TRBV19	TRBD2	CAISGTSGISYEQYF	TGTGCCATTAGTGGGACTAGCGGGATCTCCTACGAGCAGTACTTC
many	TRBJ2-1	TRBV9	TRBD1	CASSVSPDRGNYNEQFF	TGTGCCAGCAGCGTATCCCCTGACAGGGGAAACTACAATGAGCAGTTCTTC
many	TRBJ2-1	TRBV7-9	.	CASSFRSAVEDEQFF	TGTGCCAGCAGCTTTAGGTCGGCTGTCGAGGATGAGCAGTTCTTC
many	TRBJ2-7	TRBV12-3/TRBV12-4	TRBD2	CASSRAGVGEQYF	TGTGCCAGCAGTCGAGCGGGAGTGGGCGAGCAGTACTTC
many	TRBJ2-1	TRBV5-1	.	CASSSLGNEQFF	TGCGCCAGCAGCTCACTAGGCAATGAGCAGTTCTTC
many	TRBJ2-7	TRBV18	.	CASSPGGPYEQYF	TGTGCCAGCTCACCAGGAGGGCCCTACGAGCAGTACTTC
many	TRBJ2-1	TRBV5-5	TRBD2	CASNRGGTSYNEQFF	TGTGCCAGCAATCGGGGGGGGACTTCCTACAATGAGCAGTTCTTC
many	TRBJ1-3	TRBV5-1	TRBD1	CASRQGAVGNTIYF	TGCGCCAGCAGACAGGGGGCGGTTGGAAACACCATATATTTT
many	TRBJ2-1	TRBV5-1	.	CASSTLGPQVKNEQFF	TGCGCCAGCAGCACCCTCGGGCCCCAAGTAAAGAATGAGCAGTTCTTC
many	TRBJ2-1	TRBV7-3	.	CASSPNQGNEQFF	TGTGCCAGCAGCCCGAATCAGGGGAATGAGCAGTTCTTC
many	TRBJ2-1	TRBV7-3	.	CASSLWVGRDNEQFF	TGTGCCAGCAGCTTATGGGTGGGCAGGGACAATGAGCAGTTCTTC
many	TRBJ2-2	TRBV7-6	TRBD2	CASSLEASGNSGELFF	TGTGCCAGCAGCTTAGAAGCTAGCGGGAATAGCGGGGAGCTGTTTTTT
once	TRBJ1-3	TRBV2	.	CASRMTLGQSSGNTIYF	TGTGCCAGCAGAATGACCCTCGGACAAAGCTCTGGAAACACCATATATTTT
many	TRBJ2-7	TRBV6-1	TRBD2	CASSPPGLAGVNF	TGTGCCAGCAGCCCTCCAGGACTAGCGGGAGTGAACTTC
.	TRBJ1-2	TRBV19	.	CASSTDRSYGYTF	TGTGCCAGTAGTACCGACAGGTCGTATGGCTACACCTTC
many	TRBJ2-7	TRBV9	TRBD2	CASSAGTSGKFYEQYF	TGTGCCAGCAGCGCCGGGACTAGCGGGAAATTCTACGAGCAGTACTTC
many	TRBJ2-2	TRBV6-1	.	CASSAVVGVTGELFF	TGTGCCAGCAGTGCAGTGGTTGGGGTCACCGGGGAGCTGTTTTTT
many	TRBJ1-2	TRBV12-3/TRBV12-4	.	CASSLRDPLNYGYTF	TGTGCCAGCAGTTTACGGGACCCTCTTAACTATGGCTACACCTTC
many	TRBJ1-6	TRBV3-2	.	CASSQEGCRDGSPLHF	TGTGCCAGCAGCCAAGAGGGGTGCAGGGACGGGTCACCCCTCCACTTT
.	TRBJ2-7	TRBV11-3	.	CASSLMLGTSHEQYF	TGTGCCAGCAGCTTAATGTTGGGGACGTCTCACGAACAGTACTTC
many	TRBJ2-5	TRBV2	TRBD1	CASRGQGPGTQRPQYF	TGTGCCAGCAGGGGACAGGGACCCGGGACTCAAAGACCCCAGTACTTC
many	TRBJ1-2	TRBV18	.	CASSPQGIGGYTF	TGTGCCAGCTCACCTCAGGGCATCGGCGGCTACACCTTC
once	TRBJ1-4	TRBV5-8	.	CASPPPGGFTNEKLFF	TGTGCCAGCCCCCCACCGGGGGGTTTCACTAATGAAAAACTGTTTTTT
many	TRBJ1-2	TRBV19	.	CASSILGWRYGYTF	TGTGCCAGTAGTATACTAGGTTGGCGCTATGGCTACACCTTC
.	TRBJ2-5	TRBV28	.	CATEGGVGTQYF	TGTGCCACGGAAGGCGGGGTGGGGACCCAGTACTTC
many	TRBJ2-7	TRBV9	.	CASSSGYSYEQYF	TGTGCCAGCAGCTCGGGGTACTCCTACGAGCAGTACTTC
many	TRBJ2-7	TRBV3-1	.	CASRSRSAEQYF	TGTGCCAGCAGATCGCGATCTGCAGAGCAGTACTTC
once	TRBJ1-5	TRBV7-2	.	CASSRGKSKETQHF	TGTGCCAGCAGCAGAGGGAAGTCAAAGGAGACCCAGCATTTT
.	TRBJ1-3	TRBV27	.	CASSSGGRGNTVYF	TGTGCCAGCAGTTCCGGGGGTCGTGGAAACACCGTATATTTT
.	TRBJ1-1	TRBV27	.	CASSLNGRVGGKVEAFF	TGTGCCAGCAGCCTAAACGGGCGAGTAGGGGGAAAAGTTGAAGCTTTCTTT
many	TRBJ2-1	TRBV7-2	.	CASSASSSHEQFF	TGTGCCAGCAGCGCGTCTAGCTCCCATGAGCAGTTCTTC
many	TRBJ1-2	TRBV20-1	TRBD1	CSAGDRINYGYTF	TGCAGTGCCGGGGACAGGATAAACTATGGCTACACCTTC
once	TRBJ1-1	TRBV2	.	CASSEGPRRCTEAFF	TGTGCCAGCAGTGAAGGGCCGCGGCGGTGCACTGAAGCTTTCTTT
many	TRBJ1-2	TRBV5-1	.	CASSFSEANYGYTF	TGCGCCAGCAGCTTTTCGGAAGCTAACTATGGCTACACCTTC
many	TRBJ1-3	TRBV5-6	.	CASSAGLESQGNTIYF	TGTGCCAGCAGCGCCGGTTTGGAATCCCAGGGAAACACCATATATTTT
many	TRBJ1-5	TRBV28	.	CASTPWGGQPQHF	TGTGCCAGCACCCCGTGGGGGGGTCAGCCCCAGCATTTT
many	TRBJ2-5	TRBV5-1	TRBD2	CASTVRDGGRAAETQYF	TGCGCCAGCACGGTTAGAGATGGCGGGAGAGCAGCAGAGACCCAGTACTTC
many	TRBJ1-2	TRBV2	.	CASSPRVGDNYGYTF	TGTGCCAGCAGTCCCCGGGTAGGGGATAACTATGGCTACACCTTC
many	TRBJ2-3	TRBV4-3	.	CASSQERRDTQYF	TGCGCCAGCAGCCAAGAGCGGCGGGATACGCAGTATTTT
once	TRBJ2-7	TRBV12-3/TRBV12-4	.	CASSLGQGWFDEQYF	TGTGCCAGCAGCCTCGGCCAGGGATGGTTTGACGAGCAGTACTTC
many	TRBJ2-1	TRBV12-3/TRBV12-4	.	CASSLAFNEQFF	TGTGCCAGCAGTTTGGCCTTTAATGAGCAGTTCTTC
many	TRBJ2-2	TRBV4-1	.	CASSYNRVATGELFF	TGCGCCAGCAGCTATAACAGGGTTGCCACCGGGGAGCTGTTTTTT
many	TRBJ2-6	TRBV30	TRBD2	CAWKSSGRSYGANVLTF	TGTGCCTGGAAATCTAGCGGGAGATCCTATGGGGCCAACGTCCTGACTTTC
many	TRBJ1-3	TRBV7-6	TRBD1	CASSLEVRGLGNTIYF	TGTGCCAGCAGCTTAGAGGTCAGGGGGCTCGGAAACACCATATATTTT